This T cell receptor beta chain was sequenced for a study of T-cell memory formation after mild COVID-19. Study summary: Largely, TCR clusters stayed within a single donor.

Constant-segment primers were used for 5'RACE, and the resulting TCR alpha and TCR beta cDNA libraries carried sample barcodes and UMIs. TCRdb used MiXCR to reprocess the 5' RACE reads, holding one entry per CDR3 protein. This table holds about 400,000 distinct CDR3 sequences, around a sixth found once. Study-level findings and limits: There were some responding clones in pre-infection memory, which suggested that cross-reactive memory had joined. Clones contracting day 15 to 85 were balanced CD4/CD8; later expanders leaned CD4+.

CDR1 SGHTA and CDR2 FQGNSA come from the germline V gene. Trimming stripped 0 bases from V and 7 bases from J, with 15 bases between. This CDR3 region has 16 residues. This clonotype was seen only a few times. Its target is unknown. The rearrangement links TRBV7-2 to TRBJ1-4, with D maybe TRBD1 (5 bases). Sample: PBMCs or a T cell subset sorted from them (not recorded which). This sequence was found in a man aged 18-30 years who had mild COVID-19 (a few samples of this study predate the infection). Cell type and time point are not known. The CDR3 DNA follows: TGTGCCAGCAGCTTAGCGTCGGGAGCCCAGGGTGAAAAACTGTTTTTT. Amino acid sequence: CASSLASGAQGEKLFF.